Each of the 24 T cell receptor beta chains below was sequenced from the same sample in a study of CD8 T cells in ankylosing spondylitis. Each CDR3 protein is one row after TCRdb ran MiXCR on the 5' RACE reads. The table lists around 99,000 distinct CDR3 sequences, 8.5% to 9% of them singletons. Sequenced input: blood, either unsorted or a sorted T cell fraction (not recorded which). The source is a male donor with ankylosing spondylitis or in good health (not recorded which).

The table lists this clonotype with many counts. For the CDR3, the DNA is TGCGCCAGCAGCTTGTCCCCCGACCCCAGCCCCACAGATACGCAGTATTTT. Its protein is CASSLSPDPSPTDTQYF. The chain is built from TRBV5-1 and TRBJ2-3; the D is unclear. V shed 1 base and J shed 2 bases, with 17 bases lying between them. From germline, CDR1 is SGHRS and CDR2 YFSETQ. The CDR3 is 17 amino acids.

On this clonotype: This sequence may be a read error, since a much larger clone differs from it by one base. The rearrangement links TRBV18 to TRBJ2-7, with D uncertain. The germline gives CDR1 KGHSH, CDR2 LQKENI. The CDR3 consists of 13 residues. Here the CDR3 DNA reads TGTACCAGCTCACCTACACAACAGAGAGAGCAGTACTTC. Protein sequence: CTSSPTQQREQYF.

This clonotype has at least ten counts. Here the CDR3 reads CSADRGAEKLFF. The CDR3 DNA reads as TGCAGTGCTGACAGGGGTGCGGAAAAACTGTTTTTT. The chain has TRBV20-1 and TRBJ1-4, with TRBD1 identical over 8 bases. The CDR3 is 12 amino acids. With V trimmed by 5 bases and J by 8 bases, 4 bases remained unmatched. Germline V gene lookup returns CDR1 DFQATT and CDR2 SNEGSKA (reference sequence).

This clonotype was observed at least ten times. The J gene is TRBJ2-7, the V gene TRBV6-1; D might be TRBD1 or TRBD2, each matching 5 bases. In germline, CDR1 is MNHNS, CDR2 SASEGT. The CDR3 has 13 residues. Trimming took 6 bases from V and 5 from J, leaving 14 bases between them. Written as DNA, the CDR3 is TGTGCCAGCAGGGCCGGGACCTTGAACGAGCAGTACTTC. It is translated as CASRAGTLNEQYF.

This clonotype appeared many times. The chain uses TRBV3-1 and TRBJ2-5; TRBD2 matches 11 bases. V trimming: 4 bases; J trimming: 2 bases; junction bases outside the gene matches: 6. The CDR3 loop spans 16 amino acids. CDR1 and CDR2 (germline): LGHDT, YNNKEL (reference sequence). For the CDR3, the DNA is TGTGCCAGCAGCCCTGGGACTAGCGGAGTTCAAGAGACCCAGTACTTC. Protein: CASSPGTSGVQETQYF.

Remarks on this clonotype: Being one base from a much bigger clone, this may be a read error. V is TRBV2 and J is TRBJ2-1; TRBD2 matches 8 bases. In germline, CDR1 is SNHLY, CDR2 FYNNEI. This CDR3 region has 15 residues. CDR3 sequence (DNA): TGTACCAGCACCCTCAGCGGGGGACAATACAATGAGCAGTTCTTC. Translation: CTSTLSGGQYNEQFF.

This clonotype was detected only a few times. This chain uses TRBV20-1 with TRBJ2-3; D may be TRBD2 (6 bases). The CDR3 length is 12 residues. Trimming removed 2 bases at V and 5 bases at J, with 8 bases between. The V gene's germline CDR1 is DFQATT and CDR2 SNEGSKA (reference sequence). In nucleotides, the CDR3 is TGCAGTGCTAGACCCGGGGGAGATACGCAGTATTTT. This sequence encodes CSARPGGDTQYF.

Worth noting for this clonotype: A single base separates this from a much larger clone, so it may be a read error. This chain uses TRBV6-2 or TRBV6-3 with TRBJ1-5; D not resolved. This CDR3 is built from 15 residues. V lost 6 bases and J 2 bases, leaving 14 bases between the germline ends. Germline V gene sequence: CDR1 MNHEY, CDR2 SVGEGT. CDR3 loop: CASRSRVEGNQPQHF. The CDR3 DNA follows: TGTGCCAGCAGATCCCGGGTGGAGGGCAATCAGCCCCAGCATTTT.

This clonotype was seen many times. The chain joins TRBV20-1 to TRBJ2-1, with D possibly TRBD1 on 5 matching bases. This CDR3 is built from 16 residues. Per the germline V gene, CDR1 is DFQATT and CDR2 is SNEGSKA (reference sequence). V was shortened by 0 bases and J by 1 base, with 13 bases between the two germline ends. In DNA, the CDR3 is TGCAGTGCTAGAGATAAGACAGCTATATCCTACAATGAGCAGTTCTTC. As protein: CSARDKTAISYNEQFF.

There are many counts of this clonotype. The chain links TRBV9 to TRBJ2-1, with 11 bases aligning to TRBD2. The CDR3 is 18 amino acids. Trimming took 3 bases from V and 5 from J; bases not matched to a gene: 13. CDR1 is SGDLS and CDR2 is YYNGEE in the germline V gene. CDR3 sequence (DNA): TGTGCCAGCAGCGCACCTCTTAACCTAGCGGGGGGTAACAATGAGCAGTTCTTC. Its protein product is CASSAPLNLAGGNNEQFF.

Many counts were recorded for this clonotype. The rearrangement uses TRBV5-1 and TRBJ2-2; no reliable D call. The CDR3 length is 13 residues. CDR1 and CDR2 from the germline V gene are SGHRS and YFSETQ. The V end was cut by 6 bases, the J end by 4 bases, with 10 bases between. The CDR3 loop reads CASTLRSTGELFF. The CDR3 DNA follows: TGCGCCAGCACCCTTCGAAGCACCGGGGAGCTGTTTTTT.

The V and J genes are TRBV7-6 and TRBJ2-2; tentatively, D is TRBD1 or TRBD2 (5 bases each). The CDR3 has 17 residues. V was clipped by 4 bases and J by 3 bases, with 18 bases between them. CDR1 is SGHVS, CDR2 FNYEAQ, per germline. The CDR3 DNA follows: TGTGCCAGCAGCTCGACATACCGGGGCAGGGACACCGGGGAGCTGTTTTTT. Translating it yields CASSSTYRGRDTGELFF.

This clonotype was seen many times. This chain joins TRBV12-3 or TRBV12-4 and TRBJ1-5, with 9 bases matching TRBD1. This CDR3 comprises 15 residues. Losses at the gene ends were 3 bases for V and 6 bases for J; bases not matched to a gene: 6. The CDR3 region is CASSLVQGAGQPQHF. Here the CDR3 DNA reads TGTGCCAGCAGTTTGGTACAGGGGGCCGGTCAGCCCCAGCATTTT.

This clonotype was picked up many times. The chain's CDR3 is CAITGTPGMKQYF. In DNA form, the CDR3 reads TGTGCCATCACCGGCACCCCAGGCATGAAGCAGTACTTC. The chain uses TRBV10-3 and TRBJ2-7; the D is unclear. Trimming removed 7 bases at V and 8 bases at J, with 18 bases between. The CDR3 loop spans 13 amino acids. Germline CDR1 and CDR2: ENHRY and SYGVKD.

The V call is TRBV3-1, the J call TRBJ1-2; 12 bases line up with TRBD1. The CDR3 has 16 amino acids. Losses at the gene ends were 5 bases for V and 7 bases for J; bases not matched to a gene: 11. In germline, CDR1 is LGHDT, CDR2 YNNKEL (reference sequence). The CDR3 reads CASSSLLGQGASGYTF. The CDR3 DNA follows: TGTGCCAGCAGCTCCCTCTTGGGACAGGGGGCGAGTGGCTACACCTTC. Supplemented by reference TRBV3-1 and TRBJ1-2, the full variable domain reads DTAVSQTPKYLVTQMGNDKSIKCEQNLGHDTMYWYKQDSKKFLKIMFSYNNKELIINETVPNRFSPKSPDKAHLNLHINSLELGDSAVYFCASSSLLGQGASGYTFGSGTRLTVV.

Ten or more counts support this clonotype. The chain couples TRBV12-3 or TRBV12-4 to TRBJ2-7, with 12 bases aligning to TRBD2. J lost 3 bases, V lost 6 bases, and 9 bases had no gene match. This CDR3 has 16 residues. The CDR3 protein is CASSTTTSGGIYEQYF. The CDR3 coding sequence is TGTGCCAGCAGCACCACAACTAGCGGGGGGATCTACGAGCAGTACTTC.

This clonotype was seen at least ten times. CDR3 DNA: TGCGCCAGCAGCCCGGGGCTCGCAGGGAGGGAGCCCCAGCATTTT. Its translation: CASSPGLAGREPQHF. The chain is built from TRBV5-1 and TRBJ1-5; tentative D call: TRBD1 (5 bases). V was shortened by 4 bases and J by 8 bases, with 19 bases between the two germline ends. The CDR3 runs 15 residues. Germline V gene lookup returns CDR1 SGHRS and CDR2 YFSETQ.

This clonotype was seen repeatedly, ten times or more. The J gene is TRBJ2-3, the V gene TRBV20-1; tentative D call: TRBD2 (5 bases). The CDR3 loop spans 17 amino acids. The V gene's germline CDR1 is DFQATT and CDR2 SNEGSKA (reference sequence). The V gene lost 1 base and the J gene lost 2 bases, with 19 bases spanning the gap. DNA for the CDR3: TGCAGTGCTAGAGGTGGGCGGTTCGGGGTTCCCACAGATACGCAGTATTTT. Translation gives CSARGGRFGVPTDTQYF.

This clonotype has a count of ten or more. The rearrangement uses TRBV28 and TRBJ1-2; TRBD1 matches 10 bases. V lost 8 bases to trimming and J lost 5 bases; unmatched junction nucleotides: 5. The CDR3 sequence is 13 residues long. Germline CDR1 is MDHEN and CDR2 is SYDVKM. Written as DNA, the CDR3 is TGTGCCAGCCGTAGGGACAGGGGTTATGGCTACACCTTC. Translated, it gives CASRRDRGYGYTF.

The chain couples TRBV5-4 to TRBJ2-2; a weak D match, TRBD1 (5 bases). CDR3 length equals 18 residues. V gave up 4 bases and J gave up 1 base, with 20 bases separating them. Looked up from germline, CDR1 is SGHNT and CDR2 is YYREEE (reference sequence). The CDR3 spells CASSPGHMGRVNTGELFF. DNA of the CDR3: TGTGCCAGCAGCCCCGGACACATGGGCAGGGTGAACACCGGGGAGCTGTTTTTT.

The table lists this clonotype with many counts. J is TRBJ2-7 and V is TRBV5-6; D remains ambiguous. The CDR3 runs 13 residues. Germline loops: CDR1 SGHDT, CDR2 YYEEEE. V was trimmed by 1 base and J by 5 bases, leaving 10 bases between them. The CDR3 here is CASSLILRHEQYF. CDR3 sequence (DNA): TGTGCCAGCAGCTTGATCCTACGACACGAGCAGTACTTC.

This clonotype is medium-sized in the sample. The V call is TRBV19, the J call TRBJ2-1; 7 bases are shared with TRBD2. V was pared by 1 base and J by 8 bases, with 2 bases of the junction left unmatched. CDR3 length: 13 residues. CDR1 is LNHDA, CDR2 SQIVND, per germline (reference sequence). CDR3 sequence: CASSIASGDEQFF. The CDR3 nucleotides read TGTGCCAGTAGTATAGCTAGCGGAGATGAGCAGTTCTTC.

This clonotype was counted at least ten times. The chain couples TRBV5-1 to TRBJ2-1, with TRBD2 matching 8 bases. V lost 0 bases to trimming and J lost 4 bases; unmatched junction nucleotides: 6. The CDR3 consists of 16 residues. Germline assignment: CDR1 SGHRS and CDR2 YFSETQ. CDR3 bases: TGCGCCAGCAGCTTGGTTTCTAGCGGGTCGTACAATGAGCAGTTCTTC. Its translation is CASSLVSSGSYNEQFF.

The chain recombines TRBV7-7 with TRBJ2-1; D is possibly TRBD1 or TRBD2 (6 bases each). Germline lookup yields CDR1 SSHAT and CDR2 FNYEAQ (reference sequence). The CDR3 is made up of 17 amino acids. CDR3 coding DNA: TGTACTAGCAGCTTAGATGATAGCAGGGGCTCCTACAATGAGCAGTTCTTC. Translating it yields CTSSLDDSRGSYNEQFF. Supplemented by reference TRBV7-7 and TRBJ2-1, the full variable domain reads GAGVSQSPRYKVTKRGQDVTLRCDPISSHATLYWYQQALGQGPEFLTYFNYEAQPDKSGLPSDRFSAERPEGSISTLTIQRTEQRDSAMYRCTSSLDDSRGSYNEQFFGPGTRLTVL.